The clone carrying this T cell receptor (beta chain) was seen only once. These data belong to a study of technical replicates of blood from a few donors. CDR3 length: 14 amino acids. V dropped 1 base and J dropped 6 bases, with 9 bases sitting between them. Germline values: CDR1 LGHNA, CDR2 YNFKEQ. TCRdb's table, derived via immunoSEQ multiplex PCR, lists solely in-frame clones and lacks some. The profile covers roughly 100,000 clones, with roughly 95% appearing a single time and 0.2% to 0.25% taken by the ten largest. Sequencing was done on a sample of T cells isolated from PBMCs. The chain carries TRBV4-2 and TRBJ1-4; no definite D call. This clonotype was sampled from a human donor in good health. Written as DNA, the CDR3 is TGTGCCAGCAGCCAAGCGAACGGGGATGAAAAACTGTTTTTT. Its protein product is CASSQANGDEKLFF.